Listed below are T cell receptor beta chains from one sample, sequenced in a study of blood T cell repertoires in COVID-19. Sequencing used immunoSEQ multiplex PCR; TCRdb keeps in-frame clones, though not all of them. Of hundreds of thousands of clones in the sample, approximately 90% were seen once. Material: peripheral blood. The receptor source for this set is a woman aged 40 to 50 who had recovered from COVID-19. Both conserved end residues are part of each CDR3. D genes are given only for firm matches. Clone size is given for some rows only: seen once, a few or many times, or a class if the clone is expanded.

TRBJ1-2 | NA | NA | TRBV19 | CASSMGLRGVYGYTF | TGTGCCAGTAGTATGGGTCTTCGGGGGGTCTATGGCTACACCTTC
TRBJ1-6 | NA | NA | TRBV28 | CASSLGGTYNSPLHF | TGTGCCAGCAGTTTAGGGGGGACGTATAATTCACCCCTCCACTTT
TRBJ2-7 | NA | NA | TRBV5-4 | CASSKPGSDEQYF | TGTGCCAGCAGCAAGCCAGGGTCGGACGAGCAGTACTTC
TRBJ1-1 | NA | TRBD1 | TRBV4-3 | CASSQDRGQVGGVAFF | TGCGCCAGCAGCCAAGATCGGGGACAGGTGGGGGGCGTAGCTTTCTTT
TRBJ2-1 | NA | TRBD1 | TRBV11-2 | CASSWGQGTYNEQFF | TGTGCCAGCAGCTGGGGACAGGGGACCTACAATGAGCAGTTCTTC
TRBJ2-5 | NA | TRBD1 | TRBV30 | CACRQGETQYF | TGTGCCTGCCGACAGGGGGAGACCCAGTACTTC
TRBJ1-2 | NA | TRBD1 | TRBV27 | CASSLKFLAGGAYGYTF | TGTGCCAGCAGTTTAAAGTTCTTGGCAGGGGGTGCCTATGGCTACACCTTC
TRBJ1-2 | NA | NA | TRBV6-1 | CASSESGYTF | TGTGCCAGCAGTGAGAGCGGCTACACCTTC
TRBJ1-2 | NA | NA | TRBV5-1 | CASSPDLGGYTF | TGCGCCAGCAGCCCCGACCTGGGCGGCTACACCTTC
TRBJ1-6 | few | NA | TRBV5-4 | CASSSGGLSNSPLHF | TGTGCCAGCAGCTCCGGGGGGCTGAGTAATTCACCCCTCCACTTT
TRBJ1-3 | NA | TRBD1 | TRBV7-2 | CASSSTGGSGNTIYF | TGTGCCAGCAGCTCCACAGGGGGCTCTGGAAACACCATATATTTT
TRBJ2-3 | NA | TRBD2 | TRBV30 | CAWSAGLARDTQYF | TGTGCCTGGAGTGCGGGACTAGCGAGGGATACGCAGTATTTT
TRBJ1-1 | NA | NA | TRBV27 | CASSLEAYTEAFF | TGTGCCAGCAGTTTGGAGGCTTACACTGAAGCTTTCTTT
TRBJ2-1 | NA | TRBD2 | TRBV5-4 | CASSQGLAGAGGYNEQFF | TGTGCCAGCAGCCAGGGACTAGCGGGAGCCGGGGGTTACAATGAGCAGTTCTTC
TRBJ2-7 | NA | NA | TRBV29-1 | CSIFGETSAYEQYF | TGCAGCATCTTTGGGGAGACCTCCGCCTACGAGCAGTACTTC
TRBJ2-2 | NA | NA | TRBV3-1/TRBV3-2 | CASRPGHPGGELFF | TGTGCCAGCAGACCGGGACATCCCGGCGGGGAGCTGTTTTTT
TRBJ1-2 | NA | NA | TRBV18 | CASIDAAAGPGYGYTF | TGTGCCTCCATCGACGCAGCGGCGGGGCCCGGCTATGGCTACACCTTC
TRBJ2-2 | NA | TRBD2 | TRBV5-1 | CASSLGALSGANTGELFF | TGCGCCAGCAGCTTGGGGGCCCTTAGCGGGGCCAACACCGGGGAGCTGTTTTTT
TRBJ2-2 | NA | TRBD2 | TRBV6-4 | CASSAISGRTGELFF | TGTGCCAGCAGTGCCATTAGCGGGAGGACCGGGGAGCTGTTTTTT
TRBJ1-1 | NA | NA | TRBV1 | CTTPGVNTEAFF | TGCACCACCCCGGGAGTGAACACTGAAGCTTTCTTT
TRBJ1-4 | NA | NA | TRBV28 | CASSLVGSGTNEKLFF | TGTGCCAGCAGTTTAGTGGGAAGCGGAACTAATGAAAAACTGTTTTTT
TRBJ1-2 | NA | TRBD1 | TRBV6-5 | CASSYRDRVGYGYTF | TGTGCCAGCAGTTACCGGGACAGGGTGGGCTATGGCTACACCTTC
TRBJ2-7 | NA | NA | TRBV5-6 | CASSQTGLPPYEQYF | TGTGCCAGCAGTCAGACAGGTCTCCCGCCCTACGAGCAGTACTTC
TRBJ1-2 | NA | NA | TRBV3-1/TRBV3-2 | CASSPGTSPTYGYTF | TGTGCCAGCAGCCCAGGGACATCCCCCACCTATGGCTACACCTTC
TRBJ2-5 | NA | NA | TRBV27 | CASATGRGETQYF | TGTGCCAGCGCCACGGGCCGGGGAGAGACCCAGTACTTC
TRBJ2-1 | NA | TRBD2 | TRBV9 | CASSRTSGHNEQFF | TGTGCCAGCAGCCGGACTAGCGGCCACAATGAGCAGTTCTTC
TRBJ2-2 | NA | TRBD2 | TRBV27 | CASSYIAGGNTGELFF | TGTGCCAGCAGTTACATAGCGGGAGGGAACACCGGGGAGCTGTTTTTT
TRBJ1-2 | once | NA | TRBV24-1 | CATSDLTRGYGYTF | TGTGCCACCAGTGATTTAACCAGGGGCTATGGCTACACCTTC
TRBJ2-5 | NA | TRBD2 | TRBV12-5 | CASAPSTSLAEETQYF | TGTGCTAGTGCCCCCTCGACTAGCCTCGCGGAGGAGACCCAGTACTTC
TRBJ1-5 | NA | NA | TRBV30 | CAWSVQGGQPQHF | TGTGCCTGGAGTGTACAGGGTGGTCAGCCCCAGCATTTT
TRBJ2-1 | NA | NA | TRBV4-1 | CASSGDKGRHEQFF | TGCGCCAGTAGTGGGGACAAGGGGCGCCATGAGCAGTTCTTC
TRBJ1-5 | NA | NA | TRBV18 | CASSPRGGDSNQPQHF | TGTGCCAGCTCACCCCGGGGGGGGGACAGCAATCAGCCCCAGCATTTT
TRBJ2-1 | NA | TRBD2 | TRBV24-1 | CATSDQIAGGGDEQFF | TGTGCCACCAGTGATCAAATAGCGGGAGGGGGGGATGAGCAGTTCTTC
TRBJ2-5 | few | TRBD1 | TRBV4-3 | CASSQDRQGAETQYF | TGCGCCAGCAGCCAAGACAGACAGGGGGCAGAGACCCAGTACTTC
TRBJ2-7 | NA | NA | TRBV7-8 | CASSRGVGYEQYF | TGTGCCAGCAGCCGGGGAGTCGGCTACGAGCAGTACTTC
TRBJ2-6 | NA | NA | TRBV7-8 | CASSLVGGTGANVLTF | TGTGCCAGCAGCTTGGTGGGGGGAACTGGGGCCAACGTCCTGACTTTC
TRBJ1-4 | NA | NA | TRBV27 | CASRGGIYEKLFF | TGTGCCAGCAGGGGGGGTATCTATGAAAAACTGTTTTTT
TRBJ2-7 | once | NA | TRBV15 | CATSRSRTGSSYEQYF | TGTGCCACCAGCAGATCGCGGACGGGAAGCTCCTACGAGCAGTACTTC
TRBJ1-5 | NA | TRBD1 | TRBV27 | CASSFVSVAHGQGFHQPQHF | TGTGCCAGCAGTTTTGTTTCGGTGGCCCACGGACAGGGGTTCCATCAGCCCCAGCATTTT
TRBJ2-3 | NA | TRBD2 | TRBV5-1 | CASSGGQRGSDTQYF | TGCGCCAGCAGCGGCGGCCAGCGGGGGTCCGATACGCAGTATTTT
TRBJ1-2 | NA | NA | TRBV5-1 | CASSPRPGRGDGYTF | TGCGCCAGCAGCCCCCGCCCGGGGAGGGGGGATGGCTACACCTTC
TRBJ2-5 | NA | TRBD1 | TRBV24-1 | CATSDSGTGGRETQYF | TGTGCCACCAGTGACTCCGGGACAGGGGGCCGAGAGACCCAGTACTTC
TRBJ2-5 | NA | NA | TRBV30 | CAWSRGAWGTQYF | TGTGCCTGGAGCAGGGGGGCGTGGGGGACCCAGTACTTC
TRBJ1-1 | once | TRBD1 | TRBV30 | CAWSPLQGVGEAFF | TGTGCCTGGAGTCCTCTCCAGGGGGTCGGTGAAGCTTTCTTT
TRBJ2-2 | NA | TRBD1 | TRBV5-1 | CASSLRSRQGATAGELFF | TGCGCCAGCAGCTTGAGATCCAGGCAGGGGGCCACTGCCGGGGAGCTGTTTTTT